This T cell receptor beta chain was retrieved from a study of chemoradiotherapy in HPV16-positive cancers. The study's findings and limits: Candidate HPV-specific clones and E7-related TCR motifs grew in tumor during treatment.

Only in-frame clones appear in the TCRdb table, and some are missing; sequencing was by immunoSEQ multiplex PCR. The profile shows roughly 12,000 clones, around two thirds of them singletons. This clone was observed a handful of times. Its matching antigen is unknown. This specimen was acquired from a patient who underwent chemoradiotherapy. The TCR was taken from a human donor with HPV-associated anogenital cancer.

In DNA form, the CDR3 reads TGTGCCAGCAGTCGAAGGTATGGCTACACCTTC. This sequence encodes CASSRRYGYTF. The chain combines TRBV28 with TRBJ1-2; D unclear. The CDR3 totals 11 residues. Trimming removed 5 bases at V and 5 bases at J, with 6 bases between. Germline CDR1 is MDHEN and CDR2 is SYDVKM.